This T cell receptor beta chain is from a study of T and B cells in COVID-19 patients. As for the study in general: Blood was sampled from COVID-19 patients who were either actively infected or recovered. Active-infection patients were older, median 67 years, than recovered patients, median about 32 years. Regarding the study as a whole: Sorted SARS-CoV-2-responsive or tetramer+ T cells and CD4+, regulatory and CD8+ subsets were not yet sequenced. Active COVID-19 showed highly clonal TRB repertoires; recovery showed diversity and richness above healthy donors.

Trimming removed 0 bases from V and 4 bases from J; junction bases left unmatched: 2. CDR1 is SGHDT, CDR2 YYEEEE, per germline. The CDR3 consists of 14 residues. TRB rearrangements were amplified by multiplex PCR with BIOMED2 TRB-A/B primers. Via MiXCR, TCRdb re-called the multiplex PCR reads, giving one row per CDR3 protein. The data contain more than 5,500 distinct CDR3 sequences, 25% to 40% of them singletons. On this clonotype: Its antigen is unknown.

TRB was amplified from about 260-540 ng of blood genomic DNA. Material: blood. This sequence joins TRBV5-6 and TRBJ1-2; 8 bases align to TRBD1. The source of this sequence is a human donor who had recovered from COVID-19. The CDR3 DNA reads as TGTGCCAGCAGCTTGGGGACAGGGTTCTATGGCTACACCTTC. This gives the protein CASSLGTGFYGYTF.